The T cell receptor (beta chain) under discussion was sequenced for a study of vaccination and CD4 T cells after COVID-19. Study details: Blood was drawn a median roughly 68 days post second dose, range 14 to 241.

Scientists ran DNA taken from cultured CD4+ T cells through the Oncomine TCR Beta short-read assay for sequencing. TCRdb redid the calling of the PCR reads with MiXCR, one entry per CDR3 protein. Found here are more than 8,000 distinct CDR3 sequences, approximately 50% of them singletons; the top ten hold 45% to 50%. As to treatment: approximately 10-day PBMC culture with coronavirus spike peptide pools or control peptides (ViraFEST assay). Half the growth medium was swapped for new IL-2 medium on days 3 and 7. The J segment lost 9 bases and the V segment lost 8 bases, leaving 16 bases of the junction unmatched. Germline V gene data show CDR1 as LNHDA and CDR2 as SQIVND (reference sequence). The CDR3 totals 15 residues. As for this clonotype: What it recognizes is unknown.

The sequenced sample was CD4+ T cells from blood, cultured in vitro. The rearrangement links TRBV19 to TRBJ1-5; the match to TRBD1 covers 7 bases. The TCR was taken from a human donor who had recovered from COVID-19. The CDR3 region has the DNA TGTGCCAGTTTGGGACAGAAGGGAGATATCCGGCCCCAGCATTTT. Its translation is CASLGQKGDIRPQHF.